These 30 T cell receptor beta chains originate from one sample sequenced in a study of identical twins. Via MiXCR, TCRdb re-called the 5' RACE reads, giving one row per CDR3 protein. The sample has fewer than 450,000 distinct CDR3 sequences, roughly 9% seen once. Specimen: naive T cells sorted from blood. All receptors come from a woman aged 45-65 years in good health.

The chain combines TRBV24-1 with TRBJ2-3, with TRBD1 as a possible D gene (6 bases). The V end was cut by 2 bases, the J end by 0 bases, with 26 bases between. CDR1 is KGHDR and CDR2 is SFDVKD in the germline V gene. The CDR3 runs to 21 residues. CDR3 DNA sequence: TGTGCCACCAGTGATTCAGACCGGGCAGGGGTTTTGTCCGAAAGCACAGATACGCAGTATTTT. Translating gives CATSDSDRAGVLSESTDTQYF.

The chain has TRBV28 and TRBJ1-5; 8 positions match TRBD1. The CDR3 contains 16 residues. The germline V gene encodes CDR1 MDHEN and CDR2 SYDVKM. J gave up 6 bases and V 6 bases, and 13 bases lay outside the gene matches. The CDR3 sequence is CASRMGWTGSIQPQHF. The CDR3 DNA reads as TGTGCCAGCAGAATGGGATGGACAGGGTCGATTCAGCCCCAGCATTTT. The whole variable domain, remainder taken from reference TRBV28 and TRBJ1-5, is DVKVTQSSRYLVKRTGEKVFLECVQDMDHENMFWYRQDPGLGLRLIYFSYDVKMKEKGDIPEGYSVSREKKERFSLILESASTNQTSMYLCASRMGWTGSIQPQHFGDGTRLSIL.

V and J are TRBV7-2 and TRBJ2-3; either TRBD1 or TRBD2 may fit D (5 bases each). There are 17 residues in the CDR3. The V end was cut by 5 bases, the J end by 3 bases, with 21 bases between. Germline V gene sequence: CDR1 SGHTA, CDR2 FQGNSA. The CDR3 loop reads CASSATGTQSNTDTQYF. CDR3 in DNA: TGTGCCAGCAGCGCAACCGGGACGCAAAGTAATACAGATACGCAGTATTTT.

The V gene is TRBV21-1, the J gene TRBJ2-1; the table's D call, TRBD1, was not checked against the DNA. TRBV21-1 corresponds to a pseudogene. The CDR3 is 14 amino acids. CDR3: CAPRAGGSYNEQFF. The CDR3, as DNA: TGTGCCCCCAGGGCAGGGGGCTCCTACAATGAGCAGTTCTTC.

This clonotype was seen a handful of times. V is TRBV6-6 and J is TRBJ1-2, with D possibly being TRBD1 (5 bases). Trimming took 5 bases from V and 4 from J, leaving 20 bases between them. Germline assignment: CDR1 MNHNY and CDR2 SVGAGI (reference sequence). The CDR3 loop spans 16 amino acids. In DNA form, the CDR3 reads TGTGCCAGCAGTCCTACAGGCAGGGCTGAGTCCTATGGCTACACCTTC. Translated: CASSPTGRAESYGYTF.

This clonotype was seen at least ten times. CDR3 bases: TGCGCCAGCAGCCAGTCTAGCGGGCTGAGGAACAATGAGCAGTTCTTC. Encoded protein: CASSQSSGLRNNEQFF. The chain joins TRBV4-1 to TRBJ2-1; 8 bases are a match to TRBD2. The CDR3 sequence is 16 residues long. The germline gives CDR1 MGHRA, CDR2 YSYEKL. V gave up 3 bases and J gave up 5 bases; unmatched junction bases: 9.

This clonotype was observed a few times. V and J are TRBV25-1 and TRBJ1-2; TRBD1 might be the D (5 bases). The V and J ends lost 2 bases and 1 base respectively, with 8 bases between them. Germline-derived CDR1 and CDR2 are MGHDK and SYGVNS. The CDR3 has 14 residues. The CDR3, as DNA: TGTGCCAGCAGTGAAGGGGGAAATAACTATGGCTACACCTTC. It yields the protein CASSEGGNNYGYTF.

In this sample, this clonotype turned up many times. The chain recombines TRBV7-2 with TRBJ2-3; D tentatively fits TRBD1 or TRBD2 (5 bases each). CDR1 SGHTA and CDR2 FQGNSA come from the germline V gene. The CDR3 contains 15 residues. Between the trimmed V and J ends, which lost 1 base and 5 bases, there was a span of 13 bases. CDR3 coding DNA: TGTGCCAGCAGCTTAGGGGGGAAAGTTGGAGATACGCAGTATTTT. This translates into CASSLGGKVGDTQYF.

The chain links TRBV28 to TRBJ1-5; D might be TRBD1 (6 bases). This CDR3 has 16 residues. V lost 3 bases and J lost 7, with 19 bases in between. Germline loops: CDR1 MDHEN, CDR2 SYDVKM. Here the CDR3 reads CASSFLGGGEKQPQHF. CDR3 sequence (DNA): TGTGCCAGCAGTTTTCTAGGGGGGGGTGAGAAACAGCCCCAGCATTTT.

This clonotype appeared a few times. The chain joins TRBV18 to TRBJ2-7; the match to TRBD2 covers 10 bases. The junction had 1 base not matched to a gene; V was cut back by 4 bases and J by 1 base. In germline, CDR1 is KGHSH, CDR2 LQKENI. CDR3 length equals 14 residues. In DNA, the CDR3 is TGTGCCAGCTCACAGCGGGAGGGATCCTACGAGCAGTACGTC. Encoded protein: CASSQREGSYEQYV.

CDR3: CSAREAGGRIYNEQFF. The CDR3 DNA reads TGCAGTGCTAGAGAGGCCGGCGGGAGAATATACAATGAGCAGTTCTTC. The V call is TRBV20-1, the J call TRBJ2-1; 7 bases are a match to TRBD2. The CDR3 has 16 residues. In germline, CDR1 is DFQATT, CDR2 SNEGSKA (reference sequence). V was pared by 0 bases and J by 4 bases, with 9 bases of the junction left unmatched.

In this sample, this clonotype turned up many times. The rearrangement links TRBV6-5 to TRBJ1-1; TRBD1 aligns across 8 bases. V was pared by 7 bases and J by 4 bases, with 14 bases of the junction left unmatched. This CDR3 region has 16 residues. The germline gives CDR1 MNHEY, CDR2 SVGAGI. The CDR3 DNA sequence: TGTGCCAGCAACTCCGGGACAGGATTTGGGGGCACTGAAGCTTTCTTT. It translates to CASNSGTGFGGTEAFF.

This clonotype showed up just a few times. This chain connects TRBV12-3 or TRBV12-4 to TRBJ2-2; TRBD1 aligns across 9 bases. CDR3 length: 15 amino acids. The J segment lost 4 bases and the V segment lost 7 bases, leaving 7 bases of the junction unmatched. CDR3 sequence (DNA): TGTGCCAGCACTCCGACAGGGGGGGGCACCGGGGAGCTGTTTTTT. Translating gives CASTPTGGGTGELFF.

There are a few counts of this clonotype. The gene calls are TRBV24-1 and TRBJ2-4; maybe TRBD1 (6 bases). The V gene's germline CDR1 is KGHDR and CDR2 SFDVKD. With 3 bases removed from V and 9 bases from J, the gap between germline ends came to 26 bases. The CDR3 is 18 amino acids. CDR3 coding DNA: TGTGCCACCAGTGATATCGTTGGGCAGGGGATCCCGAAAGGCATTCAGTACTTC. Amino acids: CATSDIVGQGIPKGIQYF.

In its sample, this clonotype was seen a few times. The CDR3, as DNA: TGTGCCAGCAGCCAGAGGGGTATAGGAAACACCATATATTTT. Residues: CASSQRGIGNTIYF. V and J are TRBV3-1 and TRBJ1-3, with D possibly TRBD1 on 5 matching bases. Germline lookup yields CDR1 LGHDT and CDR2 YNNKEL (reference sequence). V lost 3 bases to trimming and J lost 4 bases, with 10 bases between them. This CDR3 spans 14 amino acids.

The V call is TRBV7-8, the J call TRBJ2-5; tentatively, D is TRBD1 (6 bases). Germline CDR1 and CDR2: SGHVS and FQNEAQ. V dropped 5 bases and J dropped 5 bases, with 15 bases sitting between them. This CDR3 region has 14 residues. CDR3 loop: CASSRGRTAETQYF. The CDR3 DNA sequence: TGTGCCAGCAGCCGCGGTAGGACAGCTGAGACCCAGTACTTC.

The sample holds a few counts of this clonotype. This rearrangement joins TRBV6-5 to TRBJ2-5, with 16 bases lining up with TRBD2. Germline V CDR1 and CDR2: MNHEY, SVGAGI. Unmatched junction bases numbered 9, after V lost 6 bases and J lost 5 bases. The CDR3 extends over 17 amino acids. CDR3 sequence (DNA): TGTGCCAGCAGCCTGGGACTAGCGGGAGGGCCGGGGGAGACCCAGTACTTC. Protein product: CASSLGLAGGPGETQYF.

This clonotype was detected ten times or more. The CDR3 loop reads CASSSSKGGAETQYF. CDR3 DNA sequence: TGTGCCAGCAGCTCATCTAAAGGGGGGGCGGAGACCCAGTACTTC. The chain joins TRBV5-4 to TRBJ2-5; TRBD2 is a possible D gene (7 bases). Per germline, CDR1 SGHNT and CDR2 YYREEE (reference sequence). The V and J ends lost 3 bases and 5 bases respectively, with 17 bases between them. The CDR3 consists of 15 residues.

In its sample, this clonotype was seen many times. The V call is TRBV10-3, the J call TRBJ1-1, with D possibly matching TRBD1 (5 bases). Trimming took 0 bases from V and 1 from J, leaving 12 bases between them. The CDR3 extends over 16 amino acids. Germline CDR1 is ENHRY and CDR2 is SYGVKD. The CDR3 region is CAISESSWTPNTEAFF. CDR3 nucleotides: TGTGCCATCAGTGAGTCTAGCTGGACACCGAACACTGAAGCTTTCTTT.

This clonotype turned up a few times. The chain couples TRBV4-1 to TRBJ1-1, with D uncertain. In germline, CDR1 is MGHRA, CDR2 YSYEKL. The CDR3 has 16 residues. V was pared by 1 base and J by 0 bases, with 12 bases between. CDR3 in DNA: TGCGCCAGCAGCCAAGGTTTCTTCAATATGAACACTGAAGCTTTCTTT. Amino acid sequence: CASSQGFFNMNTEAFF.

This clonotype was detected only a few times. V and J are TRBV7-9 and TRBJ2-1, with TRBD1 matching 10 bases. This CDR3 has 15 amino acids. V gave up 5 bases and J gave up 8 bases; unmatched junction bases: 9. Germline CDR1 and CDR2: SEHNR and FQNEAQ (reference sequence). The CDR3 spells CASSGGDRGFYEQFF. For the CDR3, the DNA is TGTGCCAGCAGCGGGGGGGACAGGGGTTTCTATGAGCAGTTCTTC.

The chain is built from TRBV7-8 and TRBJ2-7, with D uncertain. Germline values: CDR1 SGHVS, CDR2 FQNEAQ. V was cut by 7 bases and J by 4 bases, with 5 bases left in between. The CDR3 runs to 10 residues. This chain's CDR3 is CASTLYEQYV. The DNA for the CDR3 is TGTGCCAGCACCCTATACGAGCAGTACGTC.

The chain joins TRBV30 to TRBJ2-7, with D possibly matching TRBD1 (5 bases). CDR1 is GTSNPN and CDR2 is SVGIG in the germline V gene (reference sequence). This CDR3 contains 13 residues. Deletions cut 1 base from V and 6 bases from J, with 13 bases between. The CDR3 loop reads CAWSEGVGREQYF. Here the CDR3 DNA reads TGTGCCTGGAGTGAAGGGGTTGGACGCGAGCAGTACTTC.

The genes are TRBV4-1 and TRBJ1-4, with 7 bases aligning to TRBD1. The V gene's germline CDR1 is MGHRA and CDR2 YSYEKL. The CDR3 is 15 residues long. V was pared by 3 bases and J by 8 bases, with 9 bases of the junction left unmatched. This chain's CDR3 is CASSQIGTAREKLFF. The CDR3, as DNA: TGCGCCAGCAGCCAGATCGGGACAGCACGGGAAAAACTGTTTTTT.

This clonotype was recorded many times. The chain joins TRBV4-1 to TRBJ1-2; D is undetermined. The germline V and J ends were trimmed by 0 bases and 4 bases, with 6 bases remaining between them. This CDR3 contains 13 residues. The V gene's germline CDR1 is MGHRA and CDR2 YSYEKL. CDR3 region: CASSQDLIYGYTF. The CDR3 bases are TGCGCCAGCAGCCAAGACCTGATCTATGGCTACACCTTC.

This clonotype occurred many times. CDR3 amino acids: CATSDAGTGSFKQFF. CDR3 bases: TGTGCCACCAGTGATGCCGGGACAGGGTCTTTCAAGCAGTTCTTC. The V call is TRBV24-1, the J call TRBJ2-1; 9 nucleotides line up with TRBD1. Germline V CDR1 and CDR2: KGHDR, SFDVKD. CDR3 size: 15 residues. The V segment lost 3 bases and the J segment 11 bases; nucleotides outside the gene matches: 10.

The genes are TRBV6-1 and TRBJ2-2; D possibly matches TRBD1 or TRBD2 (6 bases each). Germline V gene data show CDR1 as MNHNS and CDR2 as SASEGT. The CDR3 has 15 residues. Written as DNA, the CDR3 is TGTGCTGCACCCCAATGGGGGGCGAGCACCGGGGAGCTGTTTTTT. This sequence encodes CAAPQWGASTGELFF.

This clonotype was seen a few times. The V and J genes are TRBV5-1 and TRBJ2-1; 8 bases align to TRBD2. The junction had 9 bases not matched to a gene; V was cut back by 3 bases and J by 7 bases. Germline CDR1 and CDR2: SGHRS and YFSETQ. The CDR3 has 15 residues. The CDR3 DNA reads TGCGCCAGCAGCTCGGGAGGGCCAATGTTGAATGAGCAGTTCTTC. This gives the protein CASSSGGPMLNEQFF.

The chain uses TRBV30 and TRBJ2-7; TRBD1 aligns across 10 bases. This CDR3 has 13 amino acids. Unmatched junction bases numbered 4, after V lost 5 bases and J lost 3 bases. CDR1 and CDR2 (germline): GTSNPN, SVGIG (reference sequence). The CDR3 DNA reads as TGTGCCTGGGACGGGACAGGGGACTACGAGCAGTACTTC. This encodes CAWDGTGDYEQYF.

At least ten counts were recorded for this clonotype. The chain couples TRBV20-1 to TRBJ2-7, with TRBD1 matching 9 bases. Germline loops: CDR1 DFQATT, CDR2 SNEGSKA (reference sequence). The CDR3 runs 14 residues. J was trimmed by 2 bases and V by 5 bases; bases with no gene match: 7. The CDR3 loop is CSAVRDRVPYEQYF. Here the CDR3 DNA reads TGCAGTGCTGTTAGGGACAGGGTCCCCTACGAGCAGTACTTC.